Following are 16 T cell receptor beta chains from one sample sequenced in a study of OX40 agonist ivuxolimab in advanced cancers. Sequencing was performed with immunoSEQ multiplex PCR; in TCRdb, only in-frame clones are kept and a portion is missing. The sample lists about 66,000 clones, 85% to 90% occurring once. This sample comprised CD4+ or CD8+ T cells sorted from blood, obtained in a trial of the OX40 agonist ivuxolimab. The receptors were sampled from an adult with an advanced solid tumor such as melanoma, head and neck, liver or kidney cancer.

This chain connects TRBV5-1 to TRBJ1-1, with D perhaps matching TRBD1 (6 bases). Germline assignment: CDR1 SGHRS and CDR2 YFSETQ. The CDR3 contains 15 residues. Trimming took 2 bases from V and 1 from J, leaving 12 bases between them. CDR3 region: CASSFTGITNTEAFF. In DNA, the CDR3 is TGCGCCAGCAGCTTTACAGGGATTACGAACACTGAAGCTTTCTTT.

This clone was counted between two and nine times. DNA for the CDR3: TGTGCCAGCTCACCATCAGGGACGAACACTGAAGCTTTCTTT. This gives the protein CASSPSGTNTEAFF. The chain employs TRBV18 and TRBJ1-1; a possible D gene is TRBD1 (5 bases). Germline CDR1 KGHSH, CDR2 LQKENI. V lost 2 bases to trimming and J lost 1 base, with 8 bases between them. This CDR3 comprises 14 residues.

The chain combines TRBV9 with TRBJ2-3; tentatively, D is TRBD2 (7 bases). CDR1 and CDR2 from the germline V gene are SGDLS and YYNGEE. V shed 8 bases and J shed 0 bases, with 16 bases lying between them. The CDR3 runs 15 residues. CDR3 protein: CASGLGGASTDTQYF. The CDR3 DNA reads TGTGCCAGTGGGCTGGGGGGGGCCAGCACAGATACGCAGTATTTT.

The rearrangement joins TRBV25-1 to TRBJ2-1, with 8 bases matching TRBD2. Germline lookup yields CDR1 MGHDK and CDR2 SYGVNS. CDR3 size: 15 residues. V was clipped by 7 bases and J by 2 bases; unmatched bases: 7. The CDR3 DNA reads TGTGCCAGCAACCCCGCGGGGGGTCCCTACAATGAGCAGTTCTTC. Residues: CASNPAGGPYNEQFF.

The rearrangement uses TRBV9 and TRBJ1-3; TRBD1 might be the D (6 bases). In germline, CDR1 is SGDLS, CDR2 YYNGEE. The CDR3 consists of 14 residues. The V gene lost 0 bases and the J gene lost 2 bases, with 6 bases spanning the gap. This chain's CDR3 is CASSVAGAGNTIYF. In DNA, the CDR3 is TGTGCCAGCAGCGTAGCAGGGGCTGGAAACACCATATATTTT.

The genes are TRBV23-1 and TRBJ2-2, with a possible D match to TRBD1 (6 bases). TRBV23-1 is flagged as an ORF with uncertain function. V lost 2 bases and J 4 bases, leaving 23 bases between the germline ends. CDR3 length: 19 residues. The CDR3 coding sequence is TGCGCCAGCAGTCAACTTTCATTTACAGGGTCTGGAAGCACCGGGGAGCTGTTTTTT. Translation gives CASSQLSFTGSGSTGELFF.

This sequence joins TRBV9 and TRBJ2-3; 8 bases agree with TRBD2. Germline CDR1 is SGDLS and CDR2 is YYNGEE. Trimming took 0 bases from V and 3 from J; bases not matched to a gene: 3. CDR3 length: 15 residues. The CDR3 region is CASSVVASGTDTQYF. In nucleotides, the CDR3 is TGTGCCAGCAGCGTAGTAGCTAGCGGGACAGATACGCAGTATTTT.

This chain connects TRBV9 to TRBJ1-4; 11 bases are shared with TRBD1. The CDR3 contains 14 residues. V dropped 3 bases and J dropped 6; count of bases not matched to a gene: 1. The germline gives CDR1 SGDLS, CDR2 YYNGEE. The CDR3 reads CASSAGQGDEKLFF. The CDR3 nucleotides read TGTGCCAGCAGCGCGGGACAGGGGGATGAAAAACTGTTTTTT.

The V and J genes are TRBV4-3 and TRBJ1-2, with D perhaps TRBD1 (6 bases). Trimming removed 1 base at V and 1 base at J, with 16 bases between. Germline values: CDR1 LGHNA, CDR2 YSLEER. CDR3 length: 17 residues. This chain's CDR3 is CASSQGDRGAHNYGYTF. The CDR3 DNA follows: TGCGCCAGCAGCCAAGGAGATCGGGGGGCACATAACTATGGCTACACCTTC.

The genes are TRBV7-2 and TRBJ2-2; TRBD2 aligns across 8 bases. This CDR3 is built from 16 residues. V was clipped by 2 bases and J by 6 bases; unmatched bases: 8. Germline values: CDR1 SGHTA, CDR2 FQGNSA. In DNA form, the CDR3 reads TGTGCCAGCAGCTTATATGCCGGGGGGGCCGCCGGGGAGCTGTTTTTT. It codes for CASSLYAGGAAGELFF.

This chain connects TRBV7-9 to TRBJ2-7; D might be TRBD1 (6 bases). V lost 1 base to trimming and J lost 4 bases, with 14 bases between them. This CDR3 has 15 amino acids. Germline-derived CDR1 and CDR2 are SEHNR and FQNEAQ (reference sequence). This CDR3 is CASSLGTVEYYEQYF. The CDR3 region has the DNA TGTGCCAGCAGCTTAGGGACAGTAGAATATTACGAGCAGTACTTC.

V is TRBV4-3 and J is TRBJ2-6; D unresolved. The CDR3 covers 16 residues. Trimming shortened V by 3 bases and J by 0 bases, and 9 bases separated the two germline ends. Looked up from germline, CDR1 is LGHNA and CDR2 is YSLEER. Written as DNA, the CDR3 is TGCGCCAGCAGCCAGTACCGGGCCTCTGGGGCCAACGTCCTGACTTTC. Encoded protein: CASSQYRASGANVLTF.

The gene calls are TRBV19 and TRBJ1-3; the D gene is possibly TRBD1 (6 bases). The ends were cut back, 7 bases at V and 4 bases at J, with 23 bases in the middle. The CDR3 totals 17 residues. Germline V CDR1 and CDR2: LNHDA, SQIVND (reference sequence). Here the CDR3 reads CASKRSRAGAKGNTIYF. As DNA, the CDR3 is TGTGCCAGTAAGAGGTCTCGTGCAGGGGCAAAAGGAAACACCATATATTTT. The entire variable domain, with the rest obtained from reference TRBV19 and TRBJ1-3, is as follows: DGGITQSPKYLFRKEGQNVTLSCEQNLNHDAMYWYRQDPGQGLRLIYYSQIVNDFQKGDIAEGYSVSREKKESFPLTVTSAQKNPTAFYLCASKRSRAGAKGNTIYFGEGSWLTVV.

The CDR3 DNA sequence: TGTGCCAGCAGTCCCGGGACACTAAACACCGGGGAGCTGTTTTTT. Encoded protein: CASSPGTLNTGELFF. V usage is TRBV7-8 and J usage is TRBJ2-2; D might be TRBD1 (6 bases). The germline V and J ends were trimmed by 6 bases and 2 bases, with 13 bases remaining between them. CDR3 length equals 15 residues. Germline V gene sequence: CDR1 SGHVS, CDR2 FQNEAQ.

This clone was seen once. J is TRBJ2-5 and V is TRBV6-4; D perhaps matches TRBD2 (6 bases). The CDR3 sequence is 13 residues long. The V gene's germline CDR1 is MRHNA and CDR2 SNTAGT. V was pared by 9 bases and J by 2 bases, with 13 bases between. CDR3 region: CASSRDSQETQYF. CDR3 DNA sequence: TGTGCCAGTTCGCGGGACTCACAAGAGACCCAGTACTTC.

The rearrangement links TRBV7-6 to TRBJ1-3; no clear D gene. Trimming shortened V by 9 bases and J by 1 base, and 7 bases separated the two germline ends. This CDR3 comprises 12 residues. The germline V gene encodes CDR1 SGHVS and CDR2 FNYEAQ. In DNA, the CDR3 is TGTGCCAGTATCTCTTCTGGAAACACCATATATTTT. It codes for CASISSGNTIYF. The full variable domain, with the rest looked up from reference TRBV7-6 and TRBJ1-3, is GAGVSQSPRYKVTKRGQDVALRCDPISGHVSLYWYRQALGQGPEFLTYFNYEAQQDKSGLPNDRFSAERPEGSISTLTIQRTEQRDSAMYRCASISSGNTIYFGEGSWLTVV.